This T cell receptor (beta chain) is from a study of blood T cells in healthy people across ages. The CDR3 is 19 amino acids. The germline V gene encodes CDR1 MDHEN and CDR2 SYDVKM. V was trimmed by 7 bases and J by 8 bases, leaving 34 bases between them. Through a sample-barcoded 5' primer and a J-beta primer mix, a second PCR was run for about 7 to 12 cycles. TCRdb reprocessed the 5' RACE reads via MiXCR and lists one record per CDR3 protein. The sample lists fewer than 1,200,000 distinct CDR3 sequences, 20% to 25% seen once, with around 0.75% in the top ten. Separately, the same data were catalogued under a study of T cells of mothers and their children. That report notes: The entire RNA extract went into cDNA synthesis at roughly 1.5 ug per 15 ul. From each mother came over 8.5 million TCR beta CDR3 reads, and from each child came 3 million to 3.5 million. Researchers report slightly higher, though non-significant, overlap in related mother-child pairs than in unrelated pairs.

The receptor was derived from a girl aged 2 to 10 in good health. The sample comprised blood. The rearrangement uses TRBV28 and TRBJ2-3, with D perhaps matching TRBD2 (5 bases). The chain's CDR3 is CASNVEGGFKSLFLITQYF. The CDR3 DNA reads TGTGCCAGCAATGTAGAAGGAGGTTTTAAGTCTCTATTCCTGATTACGCAGTATTTT.